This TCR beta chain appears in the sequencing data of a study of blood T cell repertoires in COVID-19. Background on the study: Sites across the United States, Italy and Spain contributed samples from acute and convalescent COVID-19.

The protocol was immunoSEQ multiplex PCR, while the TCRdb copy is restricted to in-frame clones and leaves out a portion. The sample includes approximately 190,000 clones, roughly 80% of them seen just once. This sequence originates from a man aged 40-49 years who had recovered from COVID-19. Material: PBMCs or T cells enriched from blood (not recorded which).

In DNA form, the CDR3 reads TGTGCCAGTAGTATTAACAGGGACAATCAGCCCCAGCATTTT. Translated: CASSINRDNQPQHF. This chain links TRBV19 with TRBJ1-5; TRBD1 might be the D (6 bases). The CDR3 length is 14 residues. Trimming cost V 3 bases and J 3 bases, with 9 bases left between them. Per the germline V gene, CDR1 is LNHDA and CDR2 is SQIVND (reference sequence).